The 5 T cell receptor beta chains in this list originate from one sample, sequenced in a study of blood T cell repertoires in COVID-19. The assay was immunoSEQ multiplex PCR, and TCRdb's table has in-frame clones only and misses some. The data contain more than 100,000 clones, about 87% of them singletons. Sequenced: peripheral blood. Receptor source: a man aged 50 to 59 with active COVID-19.

The chain carries TRBV4-3 and TRBJ2-7; 9 nucleotides line up with TRBD1. After removal of 3 bases from V and 7 bases from J, the junction contained 4 bases not matched to a gene. CDR1 is LGHNA, CDR2 YSLEER, per germline. The CDR3 sequence is 13 residues long. Here the CDR3 DNA reads TGCGCCAGCAGCCAGGACAGGGGTTGGGAGCAGTACTTC. Translation: CASSQDRGWEQYF.

The chain recombines TRBV5-6 with TRBJ2-2; D unresolved. The germline V gene encodes CDR1 SGHDT and CDR2 YYEEEE. The CDR3 is made up of 15 amino acids. The germline V and J ends were trimmed by 1 base and 4 bases, with 11 bases remaining between them. CDR3 coding DNA: TGTGCCAGCAGCTTGCGCCGACTGGGCACCGGGGAGCTGTTTTTT. It specifies CASSLRRLGTGELFF.

In this sample, this clone turned up once. The chain employs TRBV4-2 and TRBJ2-7; a weak D match, TRBD2 (5 bases). Looked up from germline, CDR1 is LGHNA and CDR2 is YNFKEQ. This CDR3 is built from 13 residues. The V gene lost 2 bases and the J gene lost 5 bases, with 10 bases spanning the gap. CDR3 DNA sequence: TGTGCCAGCAGCCAATTTAGCGCGCACGAGCAGTACTTC. Its protein product is CASSQFSAHEQYF.

The rearrangement joins TRBV13 to TRBJ2-1; 9 positions match TRBD1. The CDR3 has 16 residues. In germline, CDR1 is PRHDT, CDR2 FYEKMQ (reference sequence). J was trimmed by 7 bases and V by 5 bases; bases with no gene match: 12. Written as DNA, the CDR3 is TGTGCCAGCAGCGCGACCGGGACAGGGAAGGTTAATGAGCAGTTCTTC. As protein: CASSATGTGKVNEQFF.

J is TRBJ2-1 and V is TRBV24-1, with 10 bases identical to TRBD1. The germline CDR1 and CDR2 sequences are KGHDR and SFDVKD. This CDR3 region has 15 residues. The J segment lost 9 bases and the V segment lost 4 bases, leaving 8 bases of the junction unmatched. DNA for the CDR3: TGTGCCACCAGTGACTCCTCGACAGGGGGCGGTGAGCAGTTCTTC. Protein: CATSDSSTGGGEQFF.